In its sample, the clone carrying this TCR beta chain was seen a few times. The data belong to a study of sequential checkpoint blockade in melanoma. CDR3 size: 14 residues. The ends were cut back, 2 bases at V and 2 bases at J, with 9 bases in the middle. CDR1 SGHNT and CDR2 YENEEA come from the germline V gene. Noted treatment: randomized to nivolumab then ipilimumab (arm A) or the reverse (arm B). Only in-frame clones appear in the TCRdb table, and some are missing; sequencing was by immunoSEQ multiplex PCR. This sample has about 18,000 clones, with 26% found just once. The source is a human donor with melanoma. This rearrangement joins TRBV11-3 to TRBJ1-2; a weak D match, TRBD1 (5 bases). Sequencing used tumor tissue (inferred from file names), obtained from a patient given nivolumab and ipilimumab in sequence. As DNA, the CDR3 is TGTGCCAGCAGCTTATCTAGGGGAAACTATGGCTACACCTTC. It translates to CASSLSRGNYGYTF. The full variable domain, with the rest looked up from reference TRBV11-3 and TRBJ1-2, is EAGVVQSPRYKIIEKKQPVAFWCNPISGHNTLYWYLQNLGQGPELLIRYENEEAVDDSQLPKDRFSAERLKGVDSTLKIQPAELGDSAVYLCASSLSRGNYGYTFGSGTRLTVV.